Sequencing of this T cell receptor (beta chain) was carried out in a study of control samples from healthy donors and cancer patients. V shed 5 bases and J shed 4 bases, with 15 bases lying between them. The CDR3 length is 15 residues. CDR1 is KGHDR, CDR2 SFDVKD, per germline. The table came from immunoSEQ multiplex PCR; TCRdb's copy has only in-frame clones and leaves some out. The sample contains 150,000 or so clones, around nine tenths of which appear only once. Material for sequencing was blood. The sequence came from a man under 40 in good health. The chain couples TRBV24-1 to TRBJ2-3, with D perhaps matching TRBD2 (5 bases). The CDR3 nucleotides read TGTGCCACCAGTGCTCTAGGAGGCCTCTCAGATACGCAGTATTTT. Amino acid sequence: CATSALGGLSDTQYF.